This TCR beta chain is drawn from a study of T-cell memory formation after mild COVID-19. This clonotype has more than one count but fewer than ten. CDR3 length: 16 amino acids. The germline V gene encodes CDR1 SGHNT and CDR2 YENEEA. V was cut by 5 bases and J by 3 bases, with 19 bases left in between. MiXCR was run by TCRdb on the 5' RACE reads, yielding one entry per CDR3 protein. This table holds almost 550,000 distinct CDR3 sequences, just over 20% found once. The receptor's source is an adult woman who had mild COVID-19 (a few samples of this study predate the infection). Cell type and time point are not known. V gene TRBV11-3 combines with J gene TRBJ1-1; a possible D gene is TRBD1 (5 bases). Sequencing was done on a sample of PBMCs or a T cell subset sorted from them (not recorded which). The CDR3 reads CASSPIAPDSHTEAFF. CDR3 in DNA: TGTGCCAGCAGCCCAATCGCCCCTGACAGCCACACTGAAGCTTTCTTT.